This is a list of T cell receptor beta chains from one sample in a study of T cell responses to AZD1222 COVID-19 vaccine. Assay: immunoSEQ multiplex PCR; the TCRdb copy retains only in-frame clones and omits some. The sample lists about 150,000 clones, 91% occurring once. This specimen was peripheral blood, taken 28 days after the second dose of the MenACWY control vaccine. Every receptor here comes from an adult who received the MenACWY meningococcal vaccine as a control. Each CDR3 is given with its conserved first and last residue. The order of the fields is CDR3 protein, CDR3 DNA, V gene, clone size, J gene, CDR3 length, D gene. A D gene is named only where the DNA matches it firmly. The size entry is marked missing in some rows and otherwise reads once, few, many or a size class.

CDR3 protein: CASSRGTRSMNEQFF
CDR3 DNA: TGTGCCAGCAGCCGCGGGACTAGAAGTATGAATGAGCAGTTCTTC
V gene: TRBV11-3
clone size: .
J gene: TRBJ2-1
CDR3 length: 15
D gene: TRBD2

CDR3 protein: CASSKEAGTSEETQYF
CDR3 DNA: TGTGCCAGTAGTAAGGAGGCCGGGACTAGTGAAGAGACCCAGTACTTC
V gene: TRBV19
clone size: .
J gene: TRBJ2-5
CDR3 length: 16
D gene: TRBD2

CDR3 protein: CASSPDGGLETQYF
CDR3 DNA: TGTGCCAGCAGCCCAGACGGGGGGCTGGAGACCCAGTACTTC
V gene: TRBV27
clone size: .
J gene: TRBJ2-5
CDR3 length: 14
D gene: .

CDR3 protein: CSARDNTEAFF
CDR3 DNA: TGCAGTGCTAGAGACAACACTGAAGCTTTCTTT
V gene: TRBV20-1
clone size: .
J gene: TRBJ1-1
CDR3 length: 11
D gene: .

CDR3 protein: CASRRGSGDTGELFF
CDR3 DNA: TGTGCCAGCAGGCGGGGTAGCGGGGACACCGGGGAGCTGTTTTTT
V gene: TRBV6-5
clone size: .
J gene: TRBJ2-2
CDR3 length: 15
D gene: TRBD2

CDR3 protein: CASSLSQPQHF
CDR3 DNA: TGTGCCAGCAGTTTAAGTCAGCCCCAGCATTTT
V gene: TRBV28
clone size: .
J gene: TRBJ1-5
CDR3 length: 11
D gene: .

CDR3 protein: CASSSPGGRDEQYF
CDR3 DNA: TGTGCCAGCAGTTCACCCGGGGGGAGGGACGAGCAGTACTTC
V gene: TRBV28
clone size: .
J gene: TRBJ2-7
CDR3 length: 14
D gene: TRBD2

CDR3 protein: CSVGASTGTRSYNEQFF
CDR3 DNA: TGCAGCGTTGGTGCGTCTACCGGGACTAGATCTTACAATGAGCAGTTCTTC
V gene: TRBV29-1
clone size: .
J gene: TRBJ2-1
CDR3 length: 17
D gene: TRBD2

CDR3 protein: CASREGVESYSPLHF
CDR3 DNA: TGTGCCAGCAGGGAGGGTGTAGAGTCCTATTCACCCCTCCACTTT
V gene: TRBV6-5
clone size: .
J gene: TRBJ1-6
CDR3 length: 15
D gene: .

CDR3 protein: CASSRELGSSGNTIYF
CDR3 DNA: TGTGCCAGCAGCCGCGAACTCGGGAGCTCTGGAAACACCATATATTTT
V gene: TRBV5-5
clone size: .
J gene: TRBJ1-3
CDR3 length: 16
D gene: .

CDR3 protein: CASGVQVPETQYF
CDR3 DNA: TGTGCCAGCGGCGTACAGGTACCAGAGACCCAGTACTTC
V gene: TRBV12-3/TRBV12-4
clone size: .
J gene: TRBJ2-5
CDR3 length: 13
D gene: .

CDR3 protein: CASSRGGLAIGETQYF
CDR3 DNA: TGTGCCAGCTCCAGAGGGGGACTAGCGATCGGTGAGACCCAGTACTTC
V gene: TRBV9
clone size: .
J gene: TRBJ2-5
CDR3 length: 16
D gene: TRBD2

CDR3 protein: CASSFKAPGTDTQYF
CDR3 DNA: TGTGCCAGCAGTTTCAAAGCCCCGGGCACAGATACGCAGTATTTT
V gene: TRBV6-5
clone size: once
J gene: TRBJ2-3
CDR3 length: 15
D gene: .

CDR3 protein: CASSFAGGSETQYF
CDR3 DNA: TGTGCCAGCAGCTTTGCAGGGGGCTCAGAGACCCAGTACTTC
V gene: TRBV5-5
clone size: .
J gene: TRBJ2-5
CDR3 length: 14
D gene: TRBD1

CDR3 protein: CASSKDMQFTYEQYF
CDR3 DNA: TGTGCCAGCAGCAAGGACATGCAGTTCACCTACGAGCAGTACTTC
V gene: TRBV6-5
clone size: .
J gene: TRBJ2-7
CDR3 length: 15
D gene: .

CDR3 protein: CASSSKMNTEAFF
CDR3 DNA: TGTGCCAGCAGCTCTAAAATGAACACTGAAGCTTTCTTT
V gene: TRBV7-3
clone size: .
J gene: TRBJ1-1
CDR3 length: 13
D gene: .

CDR3 protein: CASSQGADGELFF
CDR3 DNA: TGTGCCAGCAGCCAAGGAGCAGACGGGGAGCTGTTTTTT
V gene: TRBV7-9
clone size: .
J gene: TRBJ2-2
CDR3 length: 13
D gene: .

CDR3 protein: CATSLVRGRAEQYF
CDR3 DNA: TGTGCCACCAGCCTCGTCAGGGGGAGGGCGGAGCAGTACTTC
V gene: TRBV2
clone size: .
J gene: TRBJ2-7
CDR3 length: 14
D gene: .

CDR3 protein: CASSLGQGTYSNQPQHF
CDR3 DNA: TGTGCCAGCAGCTTGGGACAGGGTACCTATAGCAATCAGCCCCAGCATTTT
V gene: TRBV5-8
clone size: .
J gene: TRBJ1-5
CDR3 length: 17
D gene: TRBD1

CDR3 protein: CASSGDRGHTDTQYF
CDR3 DNA: TGCGCCAGCAGTGGAGACAGGGGCCACACAGATACGCAGTATTTT
V gene: TRBV10-2
clone size: .
J gene: TRBJ2-3
CDR3 length: 15
D gene: TRBD1

CDR3 protein: CSVASDTGGHIQYF
CDR3 DNA: TGCAGCGTTGCTTCGGACACGGGGGGTCACATTCAGTACTTC
V gene: TRBV29-1
clone size: .
J gene: TRBJ2-4
CDR3 length: 14
D gene: TRBD2

CDR3 protein: CASNLDTSGSKSNEQFF
CDR3 DNA: TGCGCCAGCAACCTGGATACTAGCGGGAGTAAGTCGAATGAGCAGTTCTTC
V gene: TRBV4-1
clone size: .
J gene: TRBJ2-1
CDR3 length: 17
D gene: TRBD2

CDR3 protein: CATWRHTEAFF
CDR3 DNA: TGTGCCACCTGGCGGCACACTGAAGCTTTCTTT
V gene: TRBV19
clone size: .
J gene: TRBJ1-1
CDR3 length: 11
D gene: .

CDR3 protein: CSVEVGGGSGYTF
CDR3 DNA: TGCAGCGTTGAAGTCGGTGGGGGCAGTGGCTACACCTTC
V gene: TRBV29-1
clone size: once
J gene: TRBJ1-2
CDR3 length: 13
D gene: .

CDR3 protein: CASSQRTDSLTDTQYF
CDR3 DNA: TGTGCCAGCAGCCAGAGGACTGACTCCCTCACAGATACGCAGTATTTT
V gene: TRBV14
clone size: once
J gene: TRBJ2-3
CDR3 length: 16
D gene: .

CDR3 protein: CASSLLAGYNEQFF
CDR3 DNA: TGTGCCAGCAGTTTACTAGCGGGGTACAATGAGCAGTTCTTC
V gene: TRBV28
clone size: .
J gene: TRBJ2-1
CDR3 length: 14
D gene: TRBD2

CDR3 protein: CASSATFQGHSNQPQHF
CDR3 DNA: TGTGCCAGCTCAGCGACATTTCAGGGTCATAGCAATCAGCCCCAGCATTTT
V gene: TRBV18
clone size: .
J gene: TRBJ1-5
CDR3 length: 17
D gene: .

CDR3 protein: CASSLDPVGYQPQHF
CDR3 DNA: TGTGCCAGCAGCTTGGACCCCGTCGGGTATCAGCCCCAGCATTTT
V gene: TRBV5-5
clone size: .
J gene: TRBJ1-5
CDR3 length: 15
D gene: .

CDR3 protein: CASRAGANTEAFF
CDR3 DNA: TGTGCCAGCAGAGCCGGGGCCAACACTGAAGCTTTCTTT
V gene: TRBV11-2
clone size: .
J gene: TRBJ1-1
CDR3 length: 13
D gene: .

CDR3 protein: CASSRQGAGYEQYF
CDR3 DNA: TGTGCCAGCTCACGACAGGGGGCTGGCTACGAGCAGTACTTC
V gene: TRBV18
clone size: .
J gene: TRBJ2-7
CDR3 length: 14
D gene: TRBD1

CDR3 protein: CASSPRTTYEQYF
CDR3 DNA: TGTGCCAGCAGTCCCAGGACGACCTACGAGCAGTACTTC
V gene: TRBV28
clone size: once
J gene: TRBJ2-7
CDR3 length: 13
D gene: .

CDR3 protein: CASSLDLSSETQYF
CDR3 DNA: TGTGCCAGCAGCTTAGATCTCTCGTCGGAGACCCAGTACTTC
V gene: TRBV11-3
clone size: .
J gene: TRBJ2-5
CDR3 length: 14
D gene: .

CDR3 protein: CASSQDLGDYGYTF
CDR3 DNA: TGTGCCAGCAGCCAAGATCTTGGCGACTATGGCTACACCTTC
V gene: TRBV3-1/TRBV3-2
clone size: .
J gene: TRBJ1-2
CDR3 length: 14
D gene: .

CDR3 protein: CASSQTGGQPQHF
CDR3 DNA: TGTGCCAGCAGCCAGACAGGGGGCCAGCCCCAGCATTTT
V gene: TRBV3-1/TRBV3-2
clone size: .
J gene: TRBJ1-5
CDR3 length: 13
D gene: TRBD1

CDR3 protein: CASSLQGSQPQHF
CDR3 DNA: TGTGCCAGCAGCCTTCAGGGTTCTCAGCCCCAGCATTTT
V gene: TRBV28
clone size: .
J gene: TRBJ1-5
CDR3 length: 13
D gene: .

CDR3 protein: CASSPLRDPRPGEMAQYF
CDR3 DNA: TGTGCCAGCAGTCCTCTCAGGGACCCGAGGCCGGGAGAGATGGCCCAGTACTTC
V gene: TRBV2
clone size: once
J gene: TRBJ2-5
CDR3 length: 18
D gene: .

CDR3 protein: CASSFTVNTEAFF
CDR3 DNA: TGTGCCAGCAGTTTTACCGTGAACACTGAAGCTTTCTTT
V gene: TRBV28
clone size: once
J gene: TRBJ1-1
CDR3 length: 13
D gene: .

CDR3 protein: CASSDGTTNEQFF
CDR3 DNA: TGTGCCAGCAGCGACGGGACCACAAATGAGCAGTTCTTC
V gene: TRBV7-3
clone size: .
J gene: TRBJ2-1
CDR3 length: 13
D gene: .

CDR3 protein: CASTRAGGPYNEQFF
CDR3 DNA: TGTGCCAGCACCCGAGCGGGAGGTCCCTACAATGAGCAGTTCTTC
V gene: TRBV9
clone size: .
J gene: TRBJ2-1
CDR3 length: 15
D gene: TRBD2

CDR3 protein: CASSPRLAQDTQYF
CDR3 DNA: TGTGCCAGCTCACCACGACTAGCCCAAGATACGCAGTATTTT
V gene: TRBV18
clone size: .
J gene: TRBJ2-3
CDR3 length: 14
D gene: TRBD2

CDR3 protein: CASSPGQSEYNEQFF
CDR3 DNA: TGTGCCAGCTCACCAGGACAGTCCGAATACAATGAGCAGTTCTTC
V gene: TRBV18
clone size: .
J gene: TRBJ2-1
CDR3 length: 15
D gene: .

CDR3 protein: CASSQDRGMESQPQHF
CDR3 DNA: TGTGCCAGCAGCCAAGATAGGGGCATGGAAAGTCAGCCCCAGCATTTT
V gene: TRBV4-2
clone size: once
J gene: TRBJ1-5
CDR3 length: 16
D gene: .

CDR3 protein: CASSVGLAGRVNEQFF
CDR3 DNA: TGTGCCAGCAGCGTAGGACTAGCGGGGAGAGTAAATGAGCAGTTCTTC
V gene: TRBV9
clone size: once
J gene: TRBJ2-1
CDR3 length: 16
D gene: TRBD2

CDR3 protein: CASSPKRTNTGELFF
CDR3 DNA: TGCGCCAGCAGCCCAAAGCGAACGAACACCGGGGAGCTGTTTTTT
V gene: TRBV5-1
clone size: .
J gene: TRBJ2-2
CDR3 length: 15
D gene: .

CDR3 protein: CSVHGGRGSNNEQFF
CDR3 DNA: TGCAGCGTACATGGTGGGAGGGGCTCGAACAATGAGCAGTTCTTC
V gene: TRBV29-1
clone size: .
J gene: TRBJ2-1
CDR3 length: 15
D gene: TRBD2

CDR3 protein: CASSWGSEGEAFF
CDR3 DNA: TGTGCCAGCAGCTGGGGGAGCGAGGGTGAAGCTTTCTTT
V gene: TRBV9
clone size: .
J gene: TRBJ1-1
CDR3 length: 13
D gene: .

CDR3 protein: CASSFWDRAPIYGYTF
CDR3 DNA: TGTGCCAGCAGTTTTTGGGACAGAGCCCCAATCTATGGCTACACCTTC
V gene: TRBV28
clone size: .
J gene: TRBJ1-2
CDR3 length: 16
D gene: TRBD1

CDR3 protein: CASSQDSRGLSPLHF
CDR3 DNA: TGTGCCAGCAGCCAAGATTCAAGGGGCCTTTCACCCCTCCACTTT
V gene: TRBV14
clone size: few
J gene: TRBJ1-6
CDR3 length: 15
D gene: .

CDR3 protein: CASRARTGGWETQYF
CDR3 DNA: TGTGCCAGCAGGGCCAGGACAGGGGGCTGGGAGACCCAGTACTTC
V gene: TRBV27
clone size: .
J gene: TRBJ2-5
CDR3 length: 15
D gene: TRBD1

CDR3 protein: CASMDGSSGNTIYF
CDR3 DNA: TGTGCCAGTATGGACGGCTCCTCTGGAAACACCATATATTTT
V gene: TRBV19
clone size: .
J gene: TRBJ1-3
CDR3 length: 14
D gene: .

CDR3 protein: CASSEDRRYTEAFF
CDR3 DNA: TGTGCCAGCAGCGAAGACAGGAGATACACTGAAGCTTTCTTT
V gene: TRBV7-2
clone size: .
J gene: TRBJ1-1
CDR3 length: 14
D gene: .